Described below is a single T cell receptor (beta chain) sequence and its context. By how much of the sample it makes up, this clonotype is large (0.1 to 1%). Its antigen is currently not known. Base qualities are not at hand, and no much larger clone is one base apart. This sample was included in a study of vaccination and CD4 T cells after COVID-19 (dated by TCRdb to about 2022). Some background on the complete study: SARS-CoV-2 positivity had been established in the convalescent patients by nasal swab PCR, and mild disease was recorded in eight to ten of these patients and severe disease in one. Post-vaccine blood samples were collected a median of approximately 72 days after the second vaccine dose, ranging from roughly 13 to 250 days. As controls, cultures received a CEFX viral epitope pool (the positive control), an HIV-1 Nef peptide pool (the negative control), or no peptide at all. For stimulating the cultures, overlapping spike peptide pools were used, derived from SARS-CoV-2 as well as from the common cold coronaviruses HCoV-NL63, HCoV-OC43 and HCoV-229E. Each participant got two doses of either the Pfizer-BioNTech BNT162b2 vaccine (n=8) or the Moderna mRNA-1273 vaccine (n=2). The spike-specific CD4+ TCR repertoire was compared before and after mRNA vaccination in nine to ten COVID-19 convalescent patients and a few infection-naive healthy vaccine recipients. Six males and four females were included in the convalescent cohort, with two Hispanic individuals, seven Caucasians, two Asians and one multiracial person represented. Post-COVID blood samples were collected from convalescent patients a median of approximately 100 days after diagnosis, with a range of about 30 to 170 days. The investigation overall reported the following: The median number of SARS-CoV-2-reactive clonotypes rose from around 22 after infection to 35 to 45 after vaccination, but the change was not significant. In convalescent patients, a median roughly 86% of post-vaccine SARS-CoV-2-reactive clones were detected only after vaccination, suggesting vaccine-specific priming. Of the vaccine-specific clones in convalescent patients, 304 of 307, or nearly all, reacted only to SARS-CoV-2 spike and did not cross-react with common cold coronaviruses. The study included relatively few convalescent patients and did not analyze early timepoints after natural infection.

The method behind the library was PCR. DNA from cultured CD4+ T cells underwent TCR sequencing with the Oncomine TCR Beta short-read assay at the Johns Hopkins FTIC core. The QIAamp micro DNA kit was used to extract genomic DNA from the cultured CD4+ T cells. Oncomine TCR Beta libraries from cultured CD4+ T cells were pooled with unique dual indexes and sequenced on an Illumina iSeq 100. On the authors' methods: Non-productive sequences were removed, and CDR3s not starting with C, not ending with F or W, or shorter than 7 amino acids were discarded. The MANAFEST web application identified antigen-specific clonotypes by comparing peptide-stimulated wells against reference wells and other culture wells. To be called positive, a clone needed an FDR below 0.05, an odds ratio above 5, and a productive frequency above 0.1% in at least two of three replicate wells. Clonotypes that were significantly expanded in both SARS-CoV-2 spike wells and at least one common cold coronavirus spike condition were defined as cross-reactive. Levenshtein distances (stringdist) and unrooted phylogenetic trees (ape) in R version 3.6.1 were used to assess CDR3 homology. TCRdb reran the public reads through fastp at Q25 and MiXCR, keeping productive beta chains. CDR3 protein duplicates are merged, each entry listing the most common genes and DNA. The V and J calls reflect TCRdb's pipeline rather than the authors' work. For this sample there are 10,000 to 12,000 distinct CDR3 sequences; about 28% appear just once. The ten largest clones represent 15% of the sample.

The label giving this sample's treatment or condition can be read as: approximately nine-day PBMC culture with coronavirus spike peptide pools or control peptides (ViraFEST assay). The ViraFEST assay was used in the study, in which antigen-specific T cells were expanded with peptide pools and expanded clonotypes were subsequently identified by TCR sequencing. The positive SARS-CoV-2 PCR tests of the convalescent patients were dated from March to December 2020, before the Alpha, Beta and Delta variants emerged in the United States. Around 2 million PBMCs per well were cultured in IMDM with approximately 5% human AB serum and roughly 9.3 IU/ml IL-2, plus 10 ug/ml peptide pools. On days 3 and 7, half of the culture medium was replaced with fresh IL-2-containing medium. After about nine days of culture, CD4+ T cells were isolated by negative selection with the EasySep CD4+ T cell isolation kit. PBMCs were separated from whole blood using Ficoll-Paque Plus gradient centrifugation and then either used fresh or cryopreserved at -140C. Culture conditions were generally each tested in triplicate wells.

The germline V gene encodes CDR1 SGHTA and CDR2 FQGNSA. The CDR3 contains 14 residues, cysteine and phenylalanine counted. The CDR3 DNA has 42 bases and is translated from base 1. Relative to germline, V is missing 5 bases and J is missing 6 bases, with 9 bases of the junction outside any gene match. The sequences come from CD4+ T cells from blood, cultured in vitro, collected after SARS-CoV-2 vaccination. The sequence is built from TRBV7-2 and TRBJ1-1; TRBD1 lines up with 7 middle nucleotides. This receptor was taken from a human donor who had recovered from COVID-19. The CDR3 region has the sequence CASSTYDRAPEAFF. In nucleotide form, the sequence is TGTGCCAGCAGCACCTACGACAGGGCCCCTGAAGCTTTCTTT.